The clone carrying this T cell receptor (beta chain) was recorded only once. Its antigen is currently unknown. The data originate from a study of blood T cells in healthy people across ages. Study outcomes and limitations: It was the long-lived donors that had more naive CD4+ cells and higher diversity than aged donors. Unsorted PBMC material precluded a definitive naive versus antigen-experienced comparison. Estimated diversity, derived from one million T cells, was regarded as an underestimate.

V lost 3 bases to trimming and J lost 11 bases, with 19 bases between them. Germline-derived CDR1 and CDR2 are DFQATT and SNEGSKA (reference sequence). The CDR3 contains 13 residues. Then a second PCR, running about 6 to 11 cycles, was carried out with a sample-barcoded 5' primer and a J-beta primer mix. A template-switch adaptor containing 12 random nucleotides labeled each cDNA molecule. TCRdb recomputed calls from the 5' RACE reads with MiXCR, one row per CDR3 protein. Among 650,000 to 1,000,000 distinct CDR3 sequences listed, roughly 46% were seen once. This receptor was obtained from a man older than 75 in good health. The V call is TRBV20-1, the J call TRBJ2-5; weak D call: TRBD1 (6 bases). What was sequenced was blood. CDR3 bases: TGCAGTGCTAGCTACCGGGACAACGGAGCGCAGTACTTC. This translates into CSASYRDNGAQYF.